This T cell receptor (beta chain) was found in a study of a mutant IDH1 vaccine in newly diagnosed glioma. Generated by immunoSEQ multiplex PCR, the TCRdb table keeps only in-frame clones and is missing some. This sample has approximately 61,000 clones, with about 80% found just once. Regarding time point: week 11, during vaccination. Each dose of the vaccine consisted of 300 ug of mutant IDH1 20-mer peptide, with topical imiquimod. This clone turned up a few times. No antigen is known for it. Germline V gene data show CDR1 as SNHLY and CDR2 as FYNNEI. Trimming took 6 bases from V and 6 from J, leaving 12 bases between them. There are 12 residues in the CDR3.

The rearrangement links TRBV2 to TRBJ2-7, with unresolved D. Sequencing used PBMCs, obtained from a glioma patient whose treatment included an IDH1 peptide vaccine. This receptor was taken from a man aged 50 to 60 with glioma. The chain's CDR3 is CASRRLGSEQYF. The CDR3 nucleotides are TGTGCCAGCAGAAGGCTAGGGTCCGAGCAGTACTTC.